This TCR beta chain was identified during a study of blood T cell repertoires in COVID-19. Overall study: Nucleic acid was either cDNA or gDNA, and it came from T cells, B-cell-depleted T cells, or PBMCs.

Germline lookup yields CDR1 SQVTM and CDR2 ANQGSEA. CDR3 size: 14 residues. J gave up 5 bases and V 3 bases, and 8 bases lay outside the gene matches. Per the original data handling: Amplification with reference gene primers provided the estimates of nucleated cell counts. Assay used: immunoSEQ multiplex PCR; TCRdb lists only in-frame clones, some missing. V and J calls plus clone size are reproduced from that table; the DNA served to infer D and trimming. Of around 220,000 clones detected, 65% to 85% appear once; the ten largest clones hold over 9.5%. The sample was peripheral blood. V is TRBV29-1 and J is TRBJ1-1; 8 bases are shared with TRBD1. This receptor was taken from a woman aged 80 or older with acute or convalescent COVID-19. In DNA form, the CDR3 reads TGCAGCGTTGACGCAGGGGGCGCTTCTACTGAAGCTTTCTTT. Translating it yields CSVDAGGASTEAFF.